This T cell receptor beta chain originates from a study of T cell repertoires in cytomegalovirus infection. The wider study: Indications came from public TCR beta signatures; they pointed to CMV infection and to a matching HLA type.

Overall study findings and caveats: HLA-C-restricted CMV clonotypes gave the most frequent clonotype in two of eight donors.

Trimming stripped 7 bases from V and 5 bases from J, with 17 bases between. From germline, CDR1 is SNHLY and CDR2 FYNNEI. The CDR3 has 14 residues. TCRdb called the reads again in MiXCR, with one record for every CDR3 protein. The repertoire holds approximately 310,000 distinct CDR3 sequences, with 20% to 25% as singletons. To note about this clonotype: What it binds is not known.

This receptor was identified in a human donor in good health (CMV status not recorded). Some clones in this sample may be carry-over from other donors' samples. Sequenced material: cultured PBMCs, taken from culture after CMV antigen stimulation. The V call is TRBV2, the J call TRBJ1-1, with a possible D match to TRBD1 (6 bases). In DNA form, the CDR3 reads TGTGCCAGCATGCGGACAGAGGGGTTAACTGAAGCTTTCTTT. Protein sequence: CASMRTEGLTEAFF.